The present T cell receptor beta chain was sequenced within a study of response to subunit inactivated influenza vaccine. From the RT-PCR reads, TCRdb called clonotypes with MiXCR, one entry per CDR3 protein. The data contain about 500,000 distinct CDR3 sequences, 13% of them singletons. As concerns this clonotype: The target antigen is unknown. This may be a read error, as it is one base from a much larger clone.

This CDR3 is 13 amino acids long. V lost 8 bases, J lost 6 bases, and 16 bases lay in between. Study-level points and caveats: Authors suggested seasonal influenza vaccinations each recruit few new T cells.

The chain carries TRBV12-3 or TRBV12-4 and TRBJ1-1; D unresolved. The clonotype comes from a man aged 45-65 years who received an inactivated influenza vaccine. The material was PBMCs from blood, obtained about 40 days after vaccination. Written as DNA, the CDR3 is TGTGCCAGCGGTTCTCCCCAGACCCCTGAAGCTTTCTTT. The encoded protein is CASGSPQTPEAFF.